Below, 7 T cell receptor beta chains from the same sample are listed, as sequenced in a study of blood T cell repertoires in COVID-19. Here immunoSEQ multiplex PCR was the method, and the copy in TCRdb shows in-frame clones only, minus some. The profile shows a few hundred thousand clones, 88% of them singletons. Sequenced material: PBMCs or T cells enriched from blood (not recorded which). These receptors all come from a woman in her twenties or thirties who had recovered from COVID-19.

This chain joins TRBV5-1 and TRBJ1-6, with 9 bases lining up with TRBD1. The V and J ends lost 4 bases and 8 bases, in that order; junction bases with no gene match: 4. The CDR3 runs to 14 residues. CDR1 is SGHRS and CDR2 is YFSETQ in the germline V gene. CDR3 region: CASSRGDRDSPLHF. The CDR3 region has the DNA TGCGCCAGCAGCCGGGGGGACAGGGATTCACCCCTCCACTTT.

This clone has only one observation. The rearrangement links TRBV5-4 to TRBJ2-1; 11 nucleotides match TRBD2. The V gene's germline CDR1 is SGHNT and CDR2 YYREEE (reference sequence). This CDR3 comprises 19 residues. The ends lost 1 base at V and 0 bases at J; junction bases unmatched: 9. The chain's CDR3 is CASSLSSLAGAHSYNEQFF. The CDR3 DNA reads as TGTGCCAGCAGCTTGTCCTCACTAGCGGGGGCCCACTCCTACAATGAGCAGTTCTTC. The complete variable domain, with remaining parts taken from reference TRBV5-4 and TRBJ2-1, reads ETGVTQSPTHLIKTRGQQVTLRCSSQSGHNTVSWYQQALGQGPQFIFQYYREEENGRGNFPPRFSGLQFPNYSSELNVNALELDDSALYLCASSLSSLAGAHSYNEQFFGPGTRLTVL.

The rearrangement links TRBV28 to TRBJ1-6, with a tentative D call TRBD1 (5 bases). Germline CDR1 reads MDHEN; CDR2 reads SYDVKM. V was cut by 3 bases and J by 8 bases, with 8 bases left in between. CDR3 length: 13 residues. The CDR3 spells CASSLIRDSPLHF. CDR3 nucleotide sequence: TGTGCCAGCAGTTTGATCAGGGATTCACCCCTCCACTTT.

V and J are TRBV27 and TRBJ1-1, with TRBD1 matching 7 bases. This CDR3 is built from 15 residues. V was pared by 5 bases and J by 4 bases, with 10 bases of the junction left unmatched. Looked up from germline, CDR1 is MNHEY and CDR2 is SMNVEV (reference sequence). In nucleotides, the CDR3 is TGTGCCAGCAGTCCCGGGACAGCCCTGGGCACTGAAGCTTTCTTT. Its protein is CASSPGTALGTEAFF.

This clone was seen more than once but under ten times. V and J are TRBV6-5 and TRBJ2-3; TRBD2 might be the D (6 bases). The V gene lost 4 bases and the J gene lost 0 bases, with 14 bases spanning the gap. The V gene's germline CDR1 is MNHEY and CDR2 SVGAGI. The CDR3 spans 16 residues. The chain's CDR3 is CASSSKLATSTDTQYF. The CDR3 DNA reads as TGTGCCAGCAGTTCCAAACTAGCCACTAGCACAGATACGCAGTATTTT.

This clone was picked up one time. CDR3 residues: CASSSYSGGAIDTQYF. DNA for the CDR3: TGCGCCAGCAGCTCCTATAGCGGGGGGGCCATAGATACGCAGTATTTT. J is TRBJ2-3 and V is TRBV4-1; 11 nucleotides match TRBD2. V gave up 5 bases and J gave up 5 bases; unmatched junction bases: 9. The length of the CDR3 is 16 residues. Germline lookup yields CDR1 MGHRA and CDR2 YSYEKL.

Concerning this clone itself: The sample carries other DNA sequences with the same CDR3. The chain links TRBV28 to TRBJ2-2; D is uncertain. Germline V gene lookup returns CDR1 MDHEN and CDR2 SYDVKM. The ends were cut back, 6 bases at V and 3 bases at J, with 5 bases in the middle. The length of the CDR3 is 12 residues. The CDR3 DNA sequence: TGTGCCAGCAGCCCCTACACCGGGGAGCTGTTTTTT. Protein: CASSPYTGELFF.